This T cell receptor (beta chain) came from a study of shared clonotypes between healthy human individuals. Only in-frame clones appear in the TCRdb table, and some are missing; sequencing was by immunoSEQ multiplex PCR. Here the sample spans fewer than 650,000 clones, 70% to 80% being singletons. The sequencing input was PBMCs. This clonotype originated in a woman between 35 and 50 years old in good health. Some clones in this sample may be carry-over from other donors' samples.

The DNA of the CDR3 is TGTGCCAGCAGAGACTGGGGGGGTAGCACAGATACGCAGTATTTT. This sequence encodes CASRDWGGSTDTQYF. The V and J genes are TRBV7-9 and TRBJ2-3, with TRBD2 matching over 7 bases. Germline V lookup: CDR1 SEHNR, CDR2 FQNEAQ (reference sequence). J lost 0 bases, V lost 6 bases, and 6 bases had no gene match. The CDR3 has 15 residues.